The entry below gives a single T cell receptor (beta chain) sequence along with its context. The data stem from a study of CD4 and CD8 cells across lung adenocarcinoma regions. TCRdb called the PCR reads again in MiXCR, with one record for every CDR3 protein. The sample includes just over 7,500 distinct CDR3 sequences, 45% to 50% seen only once; the top ten take about 95%. CDR1 is WNHNN and CDR2 is SYGVQD in the germline V gene (reference sequence). The CDR3 loop spans 15 amino acids. The TCR was taken from a male donor with lung adenocarcinoma. The CD4 and CD8 labels of this study may be unreliable. This chain uses TRBV10-1 with TRBJ2-3, with TRBD2 matching 8 bases. The J call is doubtful: the DNA matches TRBJ2-7 better. Sequenced input: CD8+ T cells from the center of a lung tumor. The CDR3, as DNA: TGCGCCAGGGGACGGGGGGGGCGGGACACAGAGACGCAGTACTTC. Translating it yields CARGRGGRDTETQYF.